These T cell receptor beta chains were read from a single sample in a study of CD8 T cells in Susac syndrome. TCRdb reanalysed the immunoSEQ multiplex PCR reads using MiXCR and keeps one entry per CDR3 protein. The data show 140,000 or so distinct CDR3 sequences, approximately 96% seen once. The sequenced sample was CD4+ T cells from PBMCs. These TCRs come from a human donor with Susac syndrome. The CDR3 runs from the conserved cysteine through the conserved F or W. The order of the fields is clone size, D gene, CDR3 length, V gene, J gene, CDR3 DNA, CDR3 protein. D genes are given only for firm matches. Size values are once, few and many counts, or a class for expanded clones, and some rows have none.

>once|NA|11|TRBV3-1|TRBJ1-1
TGTGCCAGCAGCCAACGGAGTGAAGCTTTCTTT
CASSQRSEAFF
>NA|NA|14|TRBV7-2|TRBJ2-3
TGTGCCAGCAGCTTAGACCGGGCCGCCAATACGCAGTATTTT
CASSLDRAANTQYF
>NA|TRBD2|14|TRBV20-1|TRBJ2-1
TGCAGTGCCATTACTAGCGGATATTACAATGAGCAGTTCTTC
CSAITSGYYNEQFF
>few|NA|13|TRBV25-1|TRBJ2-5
TGTGCCAGCAGTATTCAGGAGAAAGAGACCCAGTACTTC
CASSIQEKETQYF
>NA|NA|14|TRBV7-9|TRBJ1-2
TGTGCCAGCAGCCCCCGTTTAGGGGGCTATGGCTACACCTTC
CASSPRLGGYGYTF
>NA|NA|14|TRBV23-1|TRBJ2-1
TGCGCCAGCCCCCCCTTAGGGGAAGGGAATGAGCAGTTCTTC
CASPPLGEGNEQFF
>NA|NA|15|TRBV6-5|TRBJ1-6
TGTGCCAGCAGTTGGGGGGGCACTCGCCATTCACCCCTCCACTTT
CASSWGGTRHSPLHF
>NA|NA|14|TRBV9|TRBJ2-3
TGTGCCAGCAGCCCTCCCCCTGTGGGTGATACGCAGTATTTT
CASSPPPVGDTQYF
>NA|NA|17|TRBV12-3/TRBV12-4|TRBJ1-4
TGTGCCAGCAGTATACGGCGCCCCGGCAGGCTAAATGAAAAACTGTTTTTT
CASSIRRPGRLNEKLFF
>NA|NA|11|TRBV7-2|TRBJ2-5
TGTGCCAGCAGCTCCCTGGCCCTTTGGTACTTC
CASSSLALWYF
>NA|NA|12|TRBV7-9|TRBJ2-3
TGTGCCAGCAGCTTAGAACCGGATACGCAGTATTTT
CASSLEPDTQYF
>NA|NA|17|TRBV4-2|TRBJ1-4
TGTGCCAGCAGCCGCAAAACACCGGGACAAACAAATGAAAAACTGTTTTTT
CASSRKTPGQTNEKLFF
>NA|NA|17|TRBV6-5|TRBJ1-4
TGTGCCAGCAGTTACTCGATGGCCCTTGCAACTAATGAAAAACTGTTTTTT
CASSYSMALATNEKLFF
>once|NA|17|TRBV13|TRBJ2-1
TGTGCCAGCAGCCCCTATAGTTACCCAGTTGGGGACTTTGAGCAGTTCTTC
CASSPYSYPVGDFEQFF
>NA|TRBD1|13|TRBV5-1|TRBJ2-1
TGCGCCAGCAGCACCACAGGGGGGCATGGGCAGTTCTTC
CASSTTGGHGQFF
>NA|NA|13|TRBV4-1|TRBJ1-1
TGCGCCAGCAGCCAAACAGGGATAATTGAAGCTTTCTTT
CASSQTGIIEAFF
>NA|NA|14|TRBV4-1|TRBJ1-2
TGCGCCAGCAGCCAAAGGCAGGTGGTACTTAGCTACACCTTC
CASSQRQVVLSYTF
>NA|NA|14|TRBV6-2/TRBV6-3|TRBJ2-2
TGTGCCAGCAGTTACGGGGGGACACACGGGGAGCTGTTTTTT
CASSYGGTHGELFF
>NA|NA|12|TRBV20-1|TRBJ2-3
TGCAGTGCTAGACTAGCGACAGATACGCAGTATTTT
CSARLATDTQYF
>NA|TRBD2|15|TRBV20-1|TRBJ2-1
TGCAGTGCACCTTCGACTAGCGGAGCTTACAATGAGCAGTTCTTC
CSAPSTSGAYNEQFF
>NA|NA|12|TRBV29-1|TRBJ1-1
TGCAGCGTTGCGGTCCCGAACACTGAAGCTTTCTTT
CSVAVPNTEAFF
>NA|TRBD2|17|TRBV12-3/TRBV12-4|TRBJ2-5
TGTGCCAGCAGTTTACGGGCTAGCGGAACAACCCAAGAGACCCAGTACTTC
CASSLRASGTTQETQYF
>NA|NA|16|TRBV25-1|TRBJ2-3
TGTGCCAGCAGGGCCCCGGGCGGGGGCTCTGGAGATACGCAGTATTTT
CASRAPGGGSGDTQYF
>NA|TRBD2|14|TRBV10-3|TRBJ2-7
TGTGCCATCAGTGGGGTAGCGGGAGGAGGTGAGCAGTACTTC
CAISGVAGGGEQYF
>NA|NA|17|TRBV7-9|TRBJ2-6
TGTGCCAGCAGCTTAGTCCAGGGGCCGTCAGGGGCCAACGTCCTGACTTTC
CASSLVQGPSGANVLTF
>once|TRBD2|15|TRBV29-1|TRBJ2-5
TGCAGCGTTGAAGATCCGGGACTAGCGGGGGGGACCCAGTACTTC
CSVEDPGLAGGTQYF
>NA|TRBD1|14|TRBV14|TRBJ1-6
TGTGCCAGCAGCCCTACGACAGGGCTAGCACCCCTCCACTTT
CASSPTTGLAPLHF
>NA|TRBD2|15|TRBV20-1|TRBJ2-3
TGCAGTGCGAACGCTAGCGGGGGGGCTGGAGATACGCAGTATTTT
CSANASGGAGDTQYF